This TCR beta chain was retrieved from a study of blood T cell repertoires in COVID-19. Ages ranged from roughly 18 to 100 years, with residence in around 24 US areas. Clones were read by immunoSEQ multiplex PCR, and TCRdb kept only the in-frame ones, dropping some. This table holds roughly 250,000 clones, about nine tenths found once. Material: PBMCs or T cells enriched from blood (not recorded which). The receptor's source is a woman in her thirties or forties with acute COVID-19.

The CDR3 reads CASSSSFAIPNEKLFF. As DNA, the CDR3 is TGTGCCAGCAGCTCGTCGTTTGCGATCCCTAATGAAAAACTGTTTTTT. The chain joins TRBV7-8 to TRBJ1-4; D not resolved. The CDR3 totals 16 residues. CDR1 and CDR2 (germline): SGHVS, FQNEAQ. Between the trimmed V and J ends, which lost 4 bases and 3 bases, there was a span of 15 bases.